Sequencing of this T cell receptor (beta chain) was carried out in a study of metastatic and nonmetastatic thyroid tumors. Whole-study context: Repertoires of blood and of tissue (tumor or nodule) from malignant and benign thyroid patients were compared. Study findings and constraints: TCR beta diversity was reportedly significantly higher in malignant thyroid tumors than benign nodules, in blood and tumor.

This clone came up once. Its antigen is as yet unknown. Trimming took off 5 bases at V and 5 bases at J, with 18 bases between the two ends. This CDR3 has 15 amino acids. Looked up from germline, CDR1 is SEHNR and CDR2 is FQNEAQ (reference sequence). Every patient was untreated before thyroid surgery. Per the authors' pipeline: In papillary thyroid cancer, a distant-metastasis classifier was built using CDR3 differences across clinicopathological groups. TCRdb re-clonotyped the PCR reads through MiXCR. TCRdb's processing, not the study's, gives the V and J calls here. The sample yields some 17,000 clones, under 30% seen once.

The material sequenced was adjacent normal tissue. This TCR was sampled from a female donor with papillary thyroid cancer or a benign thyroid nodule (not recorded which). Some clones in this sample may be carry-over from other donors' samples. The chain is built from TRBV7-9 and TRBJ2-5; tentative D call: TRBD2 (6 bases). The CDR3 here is CASSPGTSSRETQYF. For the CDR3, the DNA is TGTGCCAGCAGCCCCGGAACTAGCTCCCGGGAGACCCAGTACTTC.